The present T cell receptor (beta chain) was sequenced within a study of long-term antiretroviral therapy in people with HIV (dated by TCRdb to 2021 to 2024). A note on the overall study: Collection of the earliest samples took place about a decade ahead of the 2015 WHO recommendation for immediate ART, at a time when ART was typically delayed until CD4 counts fell. Whether ART initiation and durable HIV suppression were associated with changes in peripheral blood TRB repertoire composition and diversity was tested in a retrospective serial study. The cohort contributed roughly 190 cryopreserved PBMC samples from under 35 adults with confirmed HIV infection, collected serially over a mean of approximately six years (range 1-12). Among the roughly 30 participants with HIV, around 10 were female. No cross-contamination during QIAcube processing turned up in test extractions that ran a monoclonal T-cell line alongside about 30 polyclonal samples. Broader findings and caveats from the paper: Starting ART was linked to a significant rise in TRB diversity, yet even after long-term ART the diversity remained significantly lower than in transplant donor controls. Inferences about post-ART repertoire changes were limited because no data were available on ART adherence, viral resistance or therapy changes. Narrower CDR3 length ranges were observed in HIV repertoires than in controls, and an antigen-experienced repertoire with only a slight naive shift after ART was suggested by the network structure. Samples dated from the mid-2000s to the late 2010s, and the ART regimens used may be less effective than current ones. Expanded TRB clones identified before ART initiation dominated the repertoire at all time points, although this dominance fluctuated and declined in many PLHIV after ART. Because pre-ART samples had limited cell numbers, unsorted PBMC were profiled rather than sorted CD4+ and CD8+ T cells. Since PBMC availability was limited, sequencing covered only the TCR beta chain, with no alpha chain pairing.

Sequencing of the TRB variable region was done with the immunoSEQ hsTCRB v3.0 assay at survey level resolution. The target sequencing depth for TRB was roughly 40,000-50,000 T-cell genomes per sample. An Illumina MiSeq with a v3 150-cycle kit was used to sequence the pooled TRB libraries. Concerning the study's data processing: Repertoire analysis was run in R within a reproducible Nextflow workflow that covered QC, data transformation and analysis. LymphoSeq2, an R package for exploring AIRR-Seq data, was used to implement the custom analyses. A handful of samples yielding fewer than 5000 total TRB sequences were excluded, leaving 188 analyzed HIV repertoires. Among the roughly 190 retained HIV repertoires, 55 to 60 were collected before ART initiation and 120 to 140 were collected after ART initiation. Repertoires were downsampled to 5000 TRB nucleotide sequences, with summary statistics averaged over 100 downsampling iterations. Only TRB sequences with CDR3 regions of at least seven amino acids were retained for analysis. A Shannon entropy-derived clonality score and the Gini coefficient were used to measure diversity. Repertoire networks linked the top 5000 CDR3 amino acid sequences whenever two sequences differed by an edit distance of one. Antigen specificity groups and MHC restriction were predicted for TRB CDR3 amino acid sequences with GLIPH2. CDR3 amino acid sequences were matched against VDJdb and McPAS-TCR to flag known CMV, EBV, HIV or tissue antigen associations. Pre-ART, post-ART and control groups were compared with Wilcoxon signed-rank tests and Holm-Bonferroni correction. Drawn from immuneACCESS, this table holds only the in-frame rearrangements with V and J called that TCRdb kept. Clones are partly lost; checked studies trace under half to an unresolved V gene and leave the rest unexplained. From that table come the V and J calls and clone size; the DNA was used to work out D and trimming. This sample holds 20,000 to 25,000 clones; approximately 90% were observed only once. The ten top clones hold roughly 4% of the sample.

To be included, a participant needed at least one PBMC sample from before ART initiation plus at least two post-ART samples. Every participant with HIV received treatment in the United States of America. Before DNA extraction, cryopreserved samples of about 1-11 million PBMC were thawed and then washed. At the time of the earliest PBMC sample, participants with HIV were aged between roughly 20 and 55 years. PBMC samples from each participant spanned 1-4 timepoints before ART initiation and 2-8 timepoints after ART initiation, with a median of 7 samples. Serial HIV viral load, CD4+ T-cell count, ART history and demographic data were obtained for every participant. Genomic DNA was extracted from unsorted PBMC with a Qiagen kit on a QIAcube, processed in batches of 12 samples. This clone was counted once. Its antigen specificity is not known. Qualities for individual bases were not recorded, and no much larger clone is one base off.

The source was unsorted PBMCs, collected 2.3 years after starting antiretroviral therapy. The receptor was derived from a man in his sixties with HIV.

CDR3 reads: CASSKGGEGLYEQYF. The nucleotide sequence reads TGTGCCAGCTCAAAAGGGGGGGAGGGCCTCTACGAGCAGTACTTC. The V gene is TRBV18 and the J gene is TRBJ2-7; the D gene is perhaps TRBD2, on 7 matching bases. Counted from cysteine to phenylalanine, this CDR3 has 15 amino acids. Of all the DNA, just the CDR3 is kept, 45 bases in frame from base 1. CDR1 and CDR2 were assigned from the germline V gene as KGHSH and LQKENI. V lost 5 bases and J lost 3 bases; the stretch between them is 17 bases long.